Each of the 8 T cell receptor beta chains below was sequenced from the same sample in a study of blood T cells in healthy people across ages. Together with a sample-barcoded 5' primer, a J-beta primer mix was included in a second PCR lasting about 7 to 11 cycles. TCRdb used MiXCR to reprocess the 5' RACE reads, holding one entry per CDR3 protein. Among around 1,000,000 distinct CDR3 sequences, less than 25% were seen once, and the ten largest hold around 0.75%. The sample also formed part of further work on T cells of mothers and their children.

Sequencing was carried out using blood. These receptors were obtained from a girl aged 2 to 9 in good health.

This clonotype has a count of ten or more. The gene calls are TRBV10-3 and TRBJ1-2; 12 nucleotides line up with TRBD1. Germline V lookup: CDR1 ENHRY, CDR2 SYGVKD. V trimming: 8 bases; J trimming: 5 bases; junction bases outside the gene matches: 9. This CDR3 region has 15 residues. The DNA of the CDR3 is TGTGCCATCCGTTCGGGACAGGGGGCGTATTATGGCTACACCTTC. This translates into CAIRSGQGAYYGYTF.

This clonotype occurred a few times. The V and J genes are TRBV10-1 and TRBJ2-7; 9 bases are a match to TRBD1. The junction had 10 bases not matched to a gene; V was cut back by 6 bases and J by 1 base. This CDR3 is built from 16 residues. Germline-derived CDR1 and CDR2 are WNHNN and SYGVQD (reference sequence). The CDR3 here is CASSATPGTGSYEQYF. The CDR3 region has the DNA TGCGCCAGCAGCGCGACCCCCGGGACAGGGTCCTACGAGCAGTACTTC.

This chain links TRBV5-1 with TRBJ2-7; D is perhaps TRBD1 or TRBD2 (5 bases each). V lost 4 bases to trimming and J lost 3 bases, with 14 bases between them. This CDR3 has 14 residues. Germline V gives CDR1 SGHRS, CDR2 YFSETQ. CDR3 sequence reads: CASSVSGTIYEQYF. Here the CDR3 DNA reads TGCGCCAGCAGCGTCTCCGGGACCATCTACGAGCAGTACTTC.

The J gene is TRBJ2-7, the V gene TRBV20-1; 7 bases align to TRBD2. The J segment lost 2 bases and the V segment lost 1 base, leaving 5 bases of the junction unmatched. CDR3 length: 14 residues. The V gene's germline CDR1 is DFQATT and CDR2 SNEGSKA (reference sequence). This CDR3 reads CSARGGAGAYEQYF. The CDR3 bases are TGCAGTGCTAGAGGTGGGGCGGGGGCCTACGAGCAGTACTTC.

Comment on this clonotype: A much larger clone differs from this one at a single base, so this may be a read error. The chain employs TRBV19 and TRBJ1-1, with D possibly TRBD1 on 5 matching bases. This CDR3 spans 14 amino acids. Germline values: CDR1 LNHDA, CDR2 SQIVND (reference sequence). With 4 bases removed from V and 4 bases from J, the gap between germline ends came to 13 bases. CDR3 nucleotides: TGTGCCAGTAGTAGATTACAGGAGGCCACTGAAGCTTTCTTT. Its translation is CASSRLQEATEAFF.

The rearrangement links TRBV4-3 to TRBJ2-5; D is ambiguous. This CDR3 has 15 amino acids. Germline V gene sequence: CDR1 LGHNA, CDR2 YSLEER. Trimming shortened V by 0 bases and J by 1 base, and 9 bases separated the two germline ends. For the CDR3, the DNA is TGCGCCAGCAGCCAAGATCGATACAGCCAAGAGACCCAGTACTTC. Translated: CASSQDRYSQETQYF.

This clonotype was counted ten times or more. V is TRBV6-4 and J is TRBJ2-1; perhaps TRBD1 as D (6 bases). Per the germline V gene, CDR1 is MRHNA and CDR2 is SNTAGT. The CDR3 spans 13 residues. Trimming left V 2 bases short and J 5 bases short, with 7 bases between. The CDR3 nucleotides are TGTGCCAGCAGTGACCGGGACAACAATGAGCAGTTCTTC. Its protein product is CASSDRDNNEQFF.

The chain combines TRBV10-3 with TRBJ1-3; 8 nucleotides align to TRBD1. The CDR3 sequence is 17 residues long. J gave up 4 bases and V 0 bases, and 8 bases lay outside the gene matches. Germline CDR1 reads ENHRY; CDR2 reads SYGVKD. The CDR3 here is CAISESRTGKTGNTIYF. In DNA form, the CDR3 reads TGTGCCATCAGTGAGTCGAGGACAGGGAAGACCGGAAACACCATATATTTT.